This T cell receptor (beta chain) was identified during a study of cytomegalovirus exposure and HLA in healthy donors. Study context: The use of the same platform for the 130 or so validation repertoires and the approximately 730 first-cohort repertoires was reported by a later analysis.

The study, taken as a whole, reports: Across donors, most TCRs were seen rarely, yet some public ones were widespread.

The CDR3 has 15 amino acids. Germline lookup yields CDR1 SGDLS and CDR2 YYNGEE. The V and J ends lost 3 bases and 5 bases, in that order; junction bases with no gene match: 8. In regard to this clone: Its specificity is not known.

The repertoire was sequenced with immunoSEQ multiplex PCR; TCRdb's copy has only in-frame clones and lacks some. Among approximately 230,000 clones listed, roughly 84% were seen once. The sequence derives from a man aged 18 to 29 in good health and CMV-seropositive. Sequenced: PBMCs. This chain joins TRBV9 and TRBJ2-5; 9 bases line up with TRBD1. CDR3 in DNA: TGTGCCAGCAGCGCACACAGGGGGCTGCGGGAGACCCAGTACTTC. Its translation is CASSAHRGLRETQYF.